The clone carrying this TCR beta chain was counted ten times or more. The target antigen is unknown. This sample is part of a study of metastatic and nonmetastatic thyroid tumors. Across the study: Repertoires of blood and of tissue (tumor or nodule) from malignant and benign thyroid patients were compared.

Overall study results and limits: Benign nodules were reported to have significantly lower TCR beta diversity than malignant thyroid tumors, in blood and tumor.

The entire patient cohort was treatment-naive prior to thyroid surgery. Per the original methods: What underpinned the distant-metastasis classifier for papillary thyroid cancer was the set of CDR3 differences across clinicopathological groups. TCRdb redid the clone calls on the PCR reads using MiXCR. The V and J calls were not made by the authors but by TCRdb's processing. Of about 93,000 clones in the sample, about 13% were seen once. This CDR3 is built from 16 residues. J gave up 0 bases and V 0 bases, and 0 bases lay outside the gene matches. Germline loops: CDR1 KGHSH, CDR2 LQKENI. The sequence was obtained from a female donor with papillary thyroid cancer or a benign thyroid nodule (not recorded which). Some clones in this sample may be carry-over from other donors' samples. Sequenced: blood. This chain connects TRBV18 to TRBJ2-2, with 8 bases aligning to TRBD1. CDR3 residues: CASSPPGQANTGELFF. CDR3 DNA: TGTGCCAGCTCACCACCGGGACAGGCGAACACCGGGGAGCTGTTTTTT.